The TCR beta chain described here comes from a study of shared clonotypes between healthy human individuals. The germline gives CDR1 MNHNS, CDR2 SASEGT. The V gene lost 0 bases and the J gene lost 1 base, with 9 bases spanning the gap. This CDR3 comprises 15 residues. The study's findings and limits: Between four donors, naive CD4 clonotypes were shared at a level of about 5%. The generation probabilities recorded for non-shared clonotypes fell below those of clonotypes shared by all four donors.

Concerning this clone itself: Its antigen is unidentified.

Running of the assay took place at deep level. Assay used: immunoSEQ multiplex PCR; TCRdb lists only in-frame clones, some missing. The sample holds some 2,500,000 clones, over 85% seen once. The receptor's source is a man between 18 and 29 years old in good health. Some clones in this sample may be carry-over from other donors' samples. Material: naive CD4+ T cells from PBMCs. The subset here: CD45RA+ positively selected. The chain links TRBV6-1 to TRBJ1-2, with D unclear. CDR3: CASSEAAGINYGYTF. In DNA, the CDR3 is TGTGCCAGCAGTGAAGCGGCCGGGATTAACTATGGCTACACCTTC.